A selection of T cell receptor beta chains follows, all from one sample in a study of patients and donors after allogeneic stem cell transplantation. Each CDR3 protein gets one entry after TCRdb re-called the RT-PCR reads with MiXCR. The sample lists about 960,000 distinct CDR3 sequences; roughly 18% were seen once. The source material was blood, either unsorted or a sorted T cell fraction (not recorded which). These receptors were collected from a human donor who was either an allogeneic HSCT recipient or a stem cell or donor lymphocyte infusion donor (not recorded which). It is not recorded whose cells these are; they may come from a transplant donor. Each CDR3 is given with its conserved first and last residue. A D gene is named only where the DNA matches it firmly. Expanded clones get a size class; other rows say once, few or many, or leave the size out.

clone size: few
V gene: TRBV28
J gene: TRBJ2-7
D gene: TRBD2
CDR3 DNA: TGTGCCAGCAGAACGGGAGGACTCCAGACCTACGAGCAGTACTTC
CDR3 protein: CASRTGGLQTYEQYF

clone size: many
V gene: TRBV3-1
J gene: TRBJ2-1
D gene: TRBD2
CDR3 DNA: TGTGCCAGCAGCGTAACGACTAGCGGGAGAAGGAATGAGCAGTTCTTC
CDR3 protein: CASSVTTSGRRNEQFF

clone size: few
V gene: TRBV6-2/TRBV6-3
J gene: TRBJ1-1
D gene: NA
CDR3 DNA: TGTGCCAGCAGTTATCAGGGGCAGAACACTGAAGCTTTCTTT
CDR3 protein: CASSYQGQNTEAFF

clone size: few
V gene: TRBV20-1
J gene: TRBJ1-6
D gene: NA
CDR3 DNA: TGCAGTGCTAGGACTCTAAATTCACCCCTCCACTTT
CDR3 protein: CSARTLNSPLHF

clone size: NA
V gene: TRBV7-9
J gene: TRBJ2-3
D gene: NA
CDR3 DNA: TGTGCCAGCGACTCCGGGACGCCGCAGTATTTT
CDR3 protein: CASDSGTPQYF

clone size: few
V gene: TRBV5-1
J gene: TRBJ1-1
D gene: NA
CDR3 DNA: TGCGCCAGCAGCCATTCCGACTTAATGGAAGCTTTCTTT
CDR3 protein: CASSHSDLMEAFF

clone size: NA
V gene: TRBV7-2
J gene: TRBJ2-5
D gene: NA
CDR3 DNA: TGTGCCAGCAGCTTCTGGCAGGGGCAACAAGAGACCCAGTACTTC
CDR3 protein: CASSFWQGQQETQYF

clone size: many
V gene: TRBV5-1
J gene: TRBJ2-5
D gene: NA
CDR3 DNA: TGCGCCAGCAGCTTGTTGGCAGGGACTCAAGAGACCCAGTACTTC
CDR3 protein: CASSLLAGTQETQYF

clone size: NA
V gene: TRBV5-1
J gene: TRBJ2-3
D gene: NA
CDR3 DNA: TGCGCCAGCAGCTCGAGTAGCGGATCAGATACGCAGTATTTT
CDR3 protein: CASSSSSGSDTQYF

clone size: NA
V gene: TRBV12-3/TRBV12-4
J gene: TRBJ1-4
D gene: NA
CDR3 DNA: TGTGCCAGCAGTCCCAGCGGCCAGGCACCTAATGAAAAACTGTTTTTT
CDR3 protein: CASSPSGQAPNEKLFF

clone size: NA
V gene: TRBV10-3
J gene: TRBJ1-1
D gene: NA
CDR3 DNA: TGTGCCATCAGGCGAGGACGGAACACTGAAGCTTTCTTT
CDR3 protein: CAIRRGRNTEAFF

clone size: NA
V gene: TRBV7-2
J gene: TRBJ1-1
D gene: NA
CDR3 DNA: TGTGCCAGCAGCGAACCGGCAGGGTCGGCTTTCTTT
CDR3 protein: CASSEPAGSAFF

clone size: NA
V gene: TRBV20-1
J gene: TRBJ2-1
D gene: NA
CDR3 DNA: TGCAGTGCTAGAGATCGGTTGGGGAAGTCCTACAATGAGCAGTTCTTC
CDR3 protein: CSARDRLGKSYNEQFF

clone size: few
V gene: TRBV4-3
J gene: TRBJ1-2
D gene: NA
CDR3 DNA: TGCGCCAGCAGCCAAGAAAGGGACTCCTATGGCTACACCTTC
CDR3 protein: CASSQERDSYGYTF

clone size: few
V gene: TRBV6-5
J gene: TRBJ1-1
D gene: NA
CDR3 DNA: TGTGCCAGCAGTTACTCGGAGGGACGGCTGAACACTGAAGCTTTCTTT
CDR3 protein: CASSYSEGRLNTEAFF

clone size: few
V gene: TRBV6-1
J gene: TRBJ1-6
D gene: NA
CDR3 DNA: TGTGCCAGCAGCCGCCCCTGGAGCTCCTATAATTCACCCCTCCACTTT
CDR3 protein: CASSRPWSSYNSPLHF

clone size: NA
V gene: TRBV6-2/TRBV6-3
J gene: TRBJ2-3
D gene: TRBD2
CDR3 DNA: TGTGCCAGCAGCCTACGGGGGACTAGCGGGGGGGCTAAGGCAGATACGCAGTATTTT
CDR3 protein: CASSLRGTSGGAKADTQYF

clone size: few
V gene: TRBV6-2/TRBV6-3
J gene: TRBJ1-5
D gene: TRBD1
CDR3 DNA: TGTGCCAGCACCCCGCAGGGGGGAAAACAGCCCCAGCATTTT
CDR3 protein: CASTPQGGKQPQHF

clone size: many
V gene: TRBV29-1
J gene: TRBJ1-1
D gene: TRBD1
CDR3 DNA: TGCAGCGTTGGGGGAGGACAGGGGAGGATTGAAGCTTTCTTT
CDR3 protein: CSVGGGQGRIEAFF

clone size: few
V gene: TRBV11-1
J gene: TRBJ2-1
D gene: TRBD2
CDR3 DNA: TGTGCCAGCAGCCCATTCCGACTAGCGGGGGGTTCCTACAATGAGCAGTTCTTC
CDR3 protein: CASSPFRLAGGSYNEQFF

clone size: NA
V gene: TRBV12-3/TRBV12-4
J gene: TRBJ2-3
D gene: NA
CDR3 DNA: TGTGCCAGCAGTCAACAGGAAACAGATACGCAGTATTTC
CDR3 protein: CASSQQETDTQYF

clone size: few
V gene: TRBV12-3/TRBV12-4
J gene: TRBJ1-1
D gene: NA
CDR3 DNA: TGTGCCAGCAGTTCCACGAGGGGGGCGCGGACTGAAGCTTTCTTT
CDR3 protein: CASSSTRGARTEAFF

clone size: few
V gene: TRBV9
J gene: TRBJ2-3
D gene: NA
CDR3 DNA: TGTGCCAGCAGCGTAGGTGGGGGCCGTAGCACAGATACGCAGTATTTT
CDR3 protein: CASSVGGGRSTDTQYF

clone size: NA
V gene: TRBV5-1
J gene: TRBJ1-2
D gene: NA
CDR3 DNA: TGCGCCAGCAGCTTCGAGACAGTCGGTTCCTATGGCTACACCTTC
CDR3 protein: CASSFETVGSYGYTF

clone size: NA
V gene: TRBV20-1
J gene: TRBJ2-7
D gene: NA
CDR3 DNA: TGCAGTGCCGGCGGGGGACAGACTACCTACGAGCAGTACTTC
CDR3 protein: CSAGGGQTTYEQYF

clone size: many
V gene: TRBV20-1
J gene: TRBJ2-5
D gene: NA
CDR3 DNA: TGCAGTGCTAGAGGCGCTTTACAAGAGACCCAGTACTTC
CDR3 protein: CSARGALQETQYF

clone size: many
V gene: TRBV6-5
J gene: TRBJ2-7
D gene: NA
CDR3 DNA: TGTGCCAGCAGTAGAACAGGGTCCGAGCAGTACTTC
CDR3 protein: CASSRTGSEQYF